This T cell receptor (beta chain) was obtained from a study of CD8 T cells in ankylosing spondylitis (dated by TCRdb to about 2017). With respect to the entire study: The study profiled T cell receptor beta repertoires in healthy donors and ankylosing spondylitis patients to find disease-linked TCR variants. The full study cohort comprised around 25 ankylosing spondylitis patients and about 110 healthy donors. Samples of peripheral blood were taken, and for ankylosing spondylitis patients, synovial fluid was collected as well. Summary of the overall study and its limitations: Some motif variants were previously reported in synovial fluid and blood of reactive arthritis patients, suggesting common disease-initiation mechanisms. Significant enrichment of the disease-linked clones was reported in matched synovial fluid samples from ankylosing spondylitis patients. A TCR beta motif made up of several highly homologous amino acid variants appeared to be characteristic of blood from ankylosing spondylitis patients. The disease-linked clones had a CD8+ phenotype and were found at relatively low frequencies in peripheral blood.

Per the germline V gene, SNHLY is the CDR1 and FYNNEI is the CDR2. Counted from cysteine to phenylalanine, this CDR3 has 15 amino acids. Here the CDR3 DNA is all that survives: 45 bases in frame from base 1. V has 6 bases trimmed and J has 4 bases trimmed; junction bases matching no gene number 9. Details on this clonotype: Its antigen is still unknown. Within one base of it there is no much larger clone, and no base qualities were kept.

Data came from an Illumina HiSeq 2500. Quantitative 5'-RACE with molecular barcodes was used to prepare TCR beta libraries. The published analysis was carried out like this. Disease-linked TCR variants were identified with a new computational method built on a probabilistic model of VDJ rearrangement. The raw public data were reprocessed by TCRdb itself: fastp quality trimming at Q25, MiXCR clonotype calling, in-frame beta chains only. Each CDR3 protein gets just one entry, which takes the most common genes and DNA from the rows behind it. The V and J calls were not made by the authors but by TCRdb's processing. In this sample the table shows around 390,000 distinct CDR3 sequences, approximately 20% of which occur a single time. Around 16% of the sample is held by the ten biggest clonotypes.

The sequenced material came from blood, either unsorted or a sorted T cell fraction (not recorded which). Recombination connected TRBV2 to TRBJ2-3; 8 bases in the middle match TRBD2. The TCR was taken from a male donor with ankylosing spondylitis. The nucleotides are TGTGCCAGCAGCTCGGGTAGCGGGAAGGCAGATACGCAGTATTTT. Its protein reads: CASSSGSGKADTQYF.